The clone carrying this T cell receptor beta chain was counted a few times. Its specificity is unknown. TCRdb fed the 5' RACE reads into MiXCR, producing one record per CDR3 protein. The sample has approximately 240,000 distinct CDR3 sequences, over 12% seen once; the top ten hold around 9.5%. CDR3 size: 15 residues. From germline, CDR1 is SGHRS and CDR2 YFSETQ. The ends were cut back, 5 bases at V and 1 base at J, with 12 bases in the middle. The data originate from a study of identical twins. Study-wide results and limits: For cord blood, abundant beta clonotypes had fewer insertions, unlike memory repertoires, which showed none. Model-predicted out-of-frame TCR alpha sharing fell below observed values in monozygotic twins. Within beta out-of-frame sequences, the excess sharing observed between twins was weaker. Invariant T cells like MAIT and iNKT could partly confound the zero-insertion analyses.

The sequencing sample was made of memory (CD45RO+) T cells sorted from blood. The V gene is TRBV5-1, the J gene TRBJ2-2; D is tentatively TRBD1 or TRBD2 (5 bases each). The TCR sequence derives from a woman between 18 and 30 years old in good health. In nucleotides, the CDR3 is TGCGCCAGCAGGACCGGGACGGTGAACACCGGGGAGCTGTTTTTT. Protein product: CASRTGTVNTGELFF.